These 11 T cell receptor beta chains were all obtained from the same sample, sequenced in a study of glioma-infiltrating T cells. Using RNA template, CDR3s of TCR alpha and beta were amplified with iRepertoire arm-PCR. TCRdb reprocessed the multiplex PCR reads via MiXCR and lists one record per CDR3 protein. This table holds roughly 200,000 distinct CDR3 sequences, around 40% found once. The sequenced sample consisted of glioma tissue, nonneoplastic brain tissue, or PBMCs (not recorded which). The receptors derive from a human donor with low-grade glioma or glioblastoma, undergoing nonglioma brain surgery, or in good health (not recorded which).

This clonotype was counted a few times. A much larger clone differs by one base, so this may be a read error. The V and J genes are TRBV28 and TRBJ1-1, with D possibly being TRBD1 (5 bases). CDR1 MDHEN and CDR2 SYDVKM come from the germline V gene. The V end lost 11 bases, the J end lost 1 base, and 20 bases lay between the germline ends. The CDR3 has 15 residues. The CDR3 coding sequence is TGTGCCGTTCAAGGCGCGACGGGGGAGAACACTGAAGCTTTCTTT. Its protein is CAVQGATGENTEAFF.

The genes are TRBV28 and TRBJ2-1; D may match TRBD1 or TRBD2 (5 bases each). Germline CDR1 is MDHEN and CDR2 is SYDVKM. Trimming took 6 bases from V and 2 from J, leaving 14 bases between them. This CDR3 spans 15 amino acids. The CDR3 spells CASRQRRGAYNEQFF. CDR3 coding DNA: TGTGCCAGCAGACAGCGGAGAGGGGCCTACAATGAGCAGTTCTTC.

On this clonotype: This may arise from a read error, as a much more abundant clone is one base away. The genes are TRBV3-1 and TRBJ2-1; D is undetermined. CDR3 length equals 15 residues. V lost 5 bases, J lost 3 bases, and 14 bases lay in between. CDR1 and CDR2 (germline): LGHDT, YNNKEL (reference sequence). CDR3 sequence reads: CASSLEPSHYNEQFF. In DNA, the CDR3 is TGTGCCAGCAGCTTGGAGCCATCCCACTACAATGAGCAGTTCTTC.

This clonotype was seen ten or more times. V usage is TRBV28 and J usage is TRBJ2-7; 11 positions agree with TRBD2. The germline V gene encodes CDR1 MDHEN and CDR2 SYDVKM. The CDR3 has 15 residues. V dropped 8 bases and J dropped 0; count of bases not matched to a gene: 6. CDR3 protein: CASLPTSGSSYEQYF. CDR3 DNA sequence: TGTGCCAGCCTCCCTACTAGCGGGAGCTCCTACGAGCAGTACTTC.

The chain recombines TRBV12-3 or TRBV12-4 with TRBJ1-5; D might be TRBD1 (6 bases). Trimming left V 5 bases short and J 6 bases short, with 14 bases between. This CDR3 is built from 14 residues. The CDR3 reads CASSLYREGQPQHF. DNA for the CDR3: TGTGCCAGCAGTCTATACAGGGAGGGTCAGCCCCAGCATTTT.

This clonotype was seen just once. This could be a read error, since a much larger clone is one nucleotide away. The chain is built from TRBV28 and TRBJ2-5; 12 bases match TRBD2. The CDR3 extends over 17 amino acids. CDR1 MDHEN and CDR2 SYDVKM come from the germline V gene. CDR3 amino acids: CTSSSLRLAGAIETQYF. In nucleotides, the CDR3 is TGTACCAGCAGTTCCCTTAGACTAGCGGGAGCTATAGAGACCCAGTACTTC.

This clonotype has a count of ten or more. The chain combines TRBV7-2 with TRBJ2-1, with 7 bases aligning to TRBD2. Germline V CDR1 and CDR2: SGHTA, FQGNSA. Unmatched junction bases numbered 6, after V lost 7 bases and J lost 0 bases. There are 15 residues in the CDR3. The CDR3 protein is CASTLLASSYNEQFF. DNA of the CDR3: TGTGCCAGCACACTACTAGCGAGCTCCTACAATGAGCAGTTCTTC.

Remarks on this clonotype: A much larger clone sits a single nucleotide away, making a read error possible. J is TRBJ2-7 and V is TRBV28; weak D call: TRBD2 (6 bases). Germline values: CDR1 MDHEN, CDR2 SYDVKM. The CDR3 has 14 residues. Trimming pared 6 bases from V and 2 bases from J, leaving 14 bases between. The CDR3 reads CASRQWDFPYEQYF. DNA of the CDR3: TGTGCCAGCAGACAGTGGGACTTTCCCTACGAGCAGTACTTC. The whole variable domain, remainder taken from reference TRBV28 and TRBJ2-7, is DVKVTQSSRYLVKRTGEKVFLECVQDMDHENMFWYRQDPGLGLRLIYFSYDVKMKEKGDIPEGYSVSREKKERFSLILESASTNQTSMYLCASRQWDFPYEQYFGPGTRLTVT.

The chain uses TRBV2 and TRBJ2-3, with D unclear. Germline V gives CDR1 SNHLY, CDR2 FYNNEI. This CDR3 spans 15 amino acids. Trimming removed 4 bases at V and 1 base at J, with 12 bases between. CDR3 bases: TGTGCCAGCAGTGCTCGGAATATTGGCACAGATACGCAGTATTTT. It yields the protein CASSARNIGTDTQYF.

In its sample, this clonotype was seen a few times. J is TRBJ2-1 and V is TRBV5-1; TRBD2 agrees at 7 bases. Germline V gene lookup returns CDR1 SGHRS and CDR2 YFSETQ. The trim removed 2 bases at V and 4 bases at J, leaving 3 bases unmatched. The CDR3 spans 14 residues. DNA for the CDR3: TGCGCCAGCAGCTTCGGGACTACTTACAATGAGCAGTTCTTC. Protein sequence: CASSFGTTYNEQFF.

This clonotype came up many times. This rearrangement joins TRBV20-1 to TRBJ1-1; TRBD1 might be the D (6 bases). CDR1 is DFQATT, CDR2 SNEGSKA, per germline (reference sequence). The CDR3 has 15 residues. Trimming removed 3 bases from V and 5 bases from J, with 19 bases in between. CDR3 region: CSASDQGSPRTEAFF. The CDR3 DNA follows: TGCAGTGCTAGTGACCAGGGGTCGCCGAGGACTGAAGCTTTCTTT.